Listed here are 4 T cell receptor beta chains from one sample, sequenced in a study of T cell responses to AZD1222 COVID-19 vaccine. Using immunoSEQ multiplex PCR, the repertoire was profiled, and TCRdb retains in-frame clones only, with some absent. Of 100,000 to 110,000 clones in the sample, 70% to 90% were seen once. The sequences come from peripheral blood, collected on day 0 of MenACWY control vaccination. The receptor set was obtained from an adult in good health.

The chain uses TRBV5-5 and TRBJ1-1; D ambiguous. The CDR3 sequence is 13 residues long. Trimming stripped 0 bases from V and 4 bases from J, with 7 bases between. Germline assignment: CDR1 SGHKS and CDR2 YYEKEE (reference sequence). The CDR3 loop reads CASSLERVTEAFF. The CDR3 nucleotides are TGTGCCAGCAGCTTGGAGAGGGTCACTGAAGCTTTCTTT.

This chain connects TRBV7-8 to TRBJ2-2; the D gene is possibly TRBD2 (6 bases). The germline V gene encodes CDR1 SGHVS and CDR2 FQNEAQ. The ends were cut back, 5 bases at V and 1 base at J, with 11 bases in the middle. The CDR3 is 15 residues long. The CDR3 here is CASSPRRVNTGELFF. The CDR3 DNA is TGTGCCAGCAGCCCCCGGAGGGTGAACACCGGGGAGCTGTTTTTT.

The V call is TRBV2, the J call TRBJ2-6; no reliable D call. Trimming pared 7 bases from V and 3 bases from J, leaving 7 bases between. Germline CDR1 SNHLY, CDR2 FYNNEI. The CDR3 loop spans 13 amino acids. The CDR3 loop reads CASNDRGANVLTF. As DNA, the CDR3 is TGTGCCAGCAACGACCGTGGGGCCAACGTCCTGACTTTC.

DNA for the CDR3: TGTGCCAGCAGTTCTAGCGGGGGCACAGATACGCAGTATTTT. Protein sequence: CASSSSGGTDTQYF. This chain joins TRBV6-4 and TRBJ2-3, with 9 bases aligning to TRBD2. The CDR3 has 14 amino acids. V dropped 5 bases and J dropped 1; count of bases not matched to a gene: 1. Germline CDR1 reads MRHNA; CDR2 reads SNTAGT.